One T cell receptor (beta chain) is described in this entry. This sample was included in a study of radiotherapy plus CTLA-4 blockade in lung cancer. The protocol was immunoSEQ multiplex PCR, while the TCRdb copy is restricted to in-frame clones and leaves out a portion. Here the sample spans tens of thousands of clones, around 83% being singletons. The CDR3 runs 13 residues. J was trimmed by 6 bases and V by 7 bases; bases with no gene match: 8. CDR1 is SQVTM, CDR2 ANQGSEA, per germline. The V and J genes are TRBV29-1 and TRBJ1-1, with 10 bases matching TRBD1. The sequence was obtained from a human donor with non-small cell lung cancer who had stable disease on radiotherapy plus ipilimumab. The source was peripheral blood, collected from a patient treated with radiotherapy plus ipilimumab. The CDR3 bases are TGCAGCGCGACAGGGGGCAATGGGGCTGAAGCTTTCTTT. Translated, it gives CSATGGNGAEAFF.